This T cell receptor (beta chain) was recovered during a study of identical twins' blood T cells. Trimming took off 2 bases at V and 0 bases at J, with 16 bases between the two ends. Germline lookup yields CDR1 LGHNT and CDR2 FRNRAP. This CDR3 region has 17 residues. In TCRdb, the 5' RACE reads were re-called with MiXCR into one record per CDR3 protein. The sample includes hundreds of thousands of distinct CDR3 sequences, about 28% of them seen just once. Sequencing was done on a sample of PBMCs. This sequence joins TRBV12-5 and TRBJ1-1, with D possibly TRBD1 on 5 matching bases. The source is a woman aged 18-55 years in good health. In DNA form, the CDR3 reads TGTGCTAGTGGTTTGACCCCCGATGGGACTATGAACACTGAAGCTTTCTTT. Protein product: CASGLTPDGTMNTEAFF.